These T cell receptor beta chains were read from a single sample in a study of CD8+CD57+ T cells in acquired aplastic anemia. TCRdb re-called the reads through MiXCR, storing one row per CDR3 protein. The table lists under 200,000 distinct CDR3 sequences, 50% to 75% of them singletons. Sequenced material: sorted CD4+, CD8+, or CD8+CD57+ T cells (not recorded which) from PBMCs. The receptor set was obtained from a human donor in good health. Each CDR3 is given with its conserved first and last residue. Each record gives: D gene, clone size, J gene, V gene, CDR3 protein, CDR3 DNA. D genes are given only for firm matches. Clone size appears in some rows only: once, few, many, or a class for an expanded clone.

NA	NA	TRBJ2-3	TRBV25-1	CASSELSQGSTDTQYF	TGTGCCAGCAGTGAATTGTCCCAGGGATCCACAGATACGCAGTATTTT
TRBD2	NA	TRBJ2-7	TRBV3-1	CASSYPGLAGDEQYF	TGTGCCAGCAGCTATCCGGGACTAGCGGGAGACGAGCAGTACTTC
NA	NA	TRBJ1-5	TRBV7-9	CAIDILGSNQPQHF	TGTGCCATCGATATTTTAGGGAGCAATCAGCCCCAGCATTTT
TRBD1	NA	TRBJ2-5	TRBV24-1	CATKRQGIGTQYF	TGTGCCACCAAGAGACAGGGGATCGGGACCCAGTACTTC
NA	few	TRBJ1-5	TRBV7-3	CASSLIGGGPQHF	TGTGCCAGCAGCTTGATCGGGGGAGGGCCCCAGCATTTT
NA	NA	TRBJ2-7	TRBV6-5	CASTIAEGHEQYF	TGTGCCAGCACTATCGCAGAGGGTCACGAGCAGTACTTC
NA	once	TRBJ2-7	TRBV29-1	CSVEWDGTYEQYF	TGCAGCGTTGAATGGGACGGAACCTACGAGCAGTACTTC
TRBD1	NA	TRBJ2-3	TRBV7-6	CASSGRDRASTDTQYF	TGTGCCAGCAGCGGACGGGACAGAGCTAGCACAGATACGCAGTATTTT
NA	NA	TRBJ1-5	TRBV2	CAGRGLGGQPQHF	TGTGCCGGCCGAGGCCTGGGGGGTCAGCCCCAGCATTTT
TRBD1	NA	TRBJ1-2	TRBV19	CASSSSLGRGYGYTF	TGTGCCAGTAGTTCCTCCCTCGGCAGGGGGTATGGCTACACCTTC
TRBD1	NA	TRBJ2-1	TRBV7-3	CASSRTGGQGPNEQFF	TGCGCCAGCAGCCGCACGGGGGGACAGGGGCCCAATGAGCAGTTCTTC
NA	few	TRBJ2-7	TRBV10-3	CAISGTAGYEQYF	TGTGCCATCAGTGGGACGGCAGGCTACGAGCAGTACTTC
TRBD2	NA	TRBJ2-3	TRBV7-9	CASSQETSGSRGQYF	TGCGCCAGCAGCCAAGAAACTAGCGGGAGTCGGGGGCAGTATTTT
NA	NA	TRBJ1-5	TRBV24-1	CATSLAGSQPQHF	TGTGCCACCAGTTTGGCAGGGTCCCAGCCCCAGCATTTT
TRBD1	many	TRBJ1-6	TRBV6-1	CASRGQGNSPLRF	TGTGCCAGCAGGGGACAGGGGAATTCACCCCTCCGCTTT
TRBD2	NA	TRBJ2-7	TRBV19	CASRYPLAGGLYGQYF	TGCGCCAGTAGATATCCACTAGCGGGAGGGCTCTACGGGCAGTACTTC
NA	NA	TRBJ1-1	TRBV11-1	CASSRGEGLMNTEAFF	TGTGCCAGCAGCCGGGGCGAGGGCCTGATGAACACTGAAGCTTTCTTT
TRBD1	few	TRBJ2-7	TRBV5-1	CASSLRGQGNEQYF	TGCGCCAGCAGCTTGAGGGGACAGGGAAACGAGCAGTACTTC
TRBD2	NA	TRBJ2-2	TRBV20-1	CSARDNSGRETGELFF	TGCAGTGCTAGAGATAACAGCGGGAGAGAGACCGGGGAGCTGTTTTTT
NA	NA	TRBJ2-7	TRBV2	CASSPGRGQYF	TGTGCCAGCTCCCCCGGGCGGGGGCAGTACTTC
TRBD1	NA	TRBJ2-7	TRBV20-1	CSARPTDPGQGVGDEQYF	TGCAGTGCTAGACCAACAGATCCGGGACAGGGGGTTGGGGACGAGCAGTACTTC
TRBD1	NA	TRBJ1-3	TRBV24-1	CATSSTGDAGNTIYF	TGTGCCACCAGTTCTACAGGGGATGCTGGAAACACCATATATTTT
NA	once	TRBJ1-1	TRBV30	CAWSGTSGNTEAFF	TGTGCCTGGAGTGGGACTAGCGGGAACACTGAAGCTTTCTTT
TRBD2	NA	TRBJ2-1	TRBV5-4	CASSLRGGRGEQFF	TGTGCCAGCAGCTTGCGGGGGGGGCGGGGAGAGCAGTTCTTC
NA	NA	TRBJ2-1	TRBV29-1	CSVSRSKGSYNEQFF	TGCAGCGTTTCGCGCTCCAAAGGGTCCTACAATGAGCAGTTCTTC
TRBD1	many	TRBJ1-1	TRBV11-2	CASSLSSTGGFTEAFF	TGTGCCAGCAGCTTATCATCGACAGGGGGCTTCACTGAAGCTTTCTTT
NA	NA	TRBJ2-1	TRBV29-1	CSVRGAGYNEQFF	TGCAGCGTGAGGGGAGCTGGGTACAATGAGCAGTTCTTC
TRBD1	NA	TRBJ2-7	TRBV14	CASRPGTGAHEQYF	TGTGCCAGCCGTCCCGGGACAGGGGCGCACGAGCAGTACTTC
TRBD2	few	TRBJ2-3	TRBV7-9	CASSYFTGGGTDTQYF	TGTGCCAGCAGCTACTTTACGGGGGGAGGTACAGATACGCAGTATTTT
NA	NA	TRBJ2-7	TRBV14	CASSQGWTLYEQYF	TGTGCCAGCAGCCAGGGGTGGACACTCTACGAGCAGTACTTC
NA	many	TRBJ2-1	TRBV12-3/TRBV12-4	CASGYLTYNEQFF	TGTGCCAGCGGGTACCTCACCTACAATGAGCAGTTCTTC
NA	NA	TRBJ2-7	TRBV25-1	CASSHQGRPSYEQYF	TGTGCCAGCAGTCATCAGGGGAGACCCTCCTACGAGCAGTACTTC
TRBD2	NA	TRBJ2-1	TRBV6-1	CASSEVGSGSYNEQFF	TGTGCCAGCAGTGAAGTGGGTAGCGGGAGCTACAATGAGCAGTTCTTC
TRBD1	NA	TRBJ1-1	TRBV10-3	CAIRGQEEAFF	TGTGCCATCAGGGGACAGGAAGAAGCTTTCTTT
NA	NA	TRBJ2-7	TRBV20-1	CSARDGQVEQYF	TGCAGTGCTAGAGATGGCCAGGTCGAGCAGTACTTC
NA	NA	TRBJ1-2	TRBV19	CASSINRAYGYTF	TGTGCCAGTAGTATAAACAGAGCCTATGGCTACACCTTC
NA	NA	TRBJ1-1	TRBV9	CASSAPVGTSGGGRTEAFF	TGTGCCAGCAGCGCTCCGGTAGGGACTAGCGGGGGGGGGCGAACTGAAGCTTTCTTT
NA	NA	TRBJ2-5	TRBV25-1	CATKWETQYF	TGTGCCACTAAATGGGAGACCCAGTACTTC
TRBD1	NA	TRBJ2-2	TRBV24-1	CATSDWDRGVSGELFF	TGTGCCACCAGTGATTGGGACAGGGGGGTGTCCGGGGAGCTGTTTTTT
NA	few	TRBJ2-1	TRBV25-1	CASRGIGPGEQFF	TGTGCCAGCAGGGGGATAGGTCCGGGTGAGCAGTTCTTC
NA	NA	TRBJ1-1	TRBV20-1	CSARTPMNTEAFF	TGCAGTGCTAGGACACCTATGAACACTGAAGCTTTCTTT
TRBD1	few	TRBJ1-1	TRBV6-1	CASTSIQGGNTEAFF	TGTGCCAGCACCTCGATTCAGGGGGGGAACACTGAAGCTTTCTTT
TRBD2	NA	TRBJ2-1	TRBV7-3	CASARGGQINEQFF	TGTGCCAGCGCCCGGGGGGGGCAAATCAATGAGCAGTTCTTC
NA	NA	TRBJ2-3	TRBV24-1	CATSDFSTSSTDTQYF	TGTGCCACCAGTGATTTTTCCACCTCTAGCACAGATACGCAGTATTTT
NA	NA	TRBJ1-5	TRBV15	CATSRDRTVYSNQPQHF	TGTGCCACCAGCAGAGATCGGACGGTGTATAGCAATCAGCCCCAGCATTTT
NA	NA	TRBJ2-1	TRBV9	CASSVDSEQFF	TGTGCCAGCAGCGTAGACAGCGAGCAGTTCTTC
TRBD1	NA	TRBJ2-7	TRBV24-1	CATSDVRDNRGEQYF	TGTGCCACCAGTGATGTACGGGACAACAGGGGGGAGCAGTACTTC
TRBD1	NA	TRBJ2-7	TRBV20-1	CSARVQGRTAYEQYF	TGCAGTGCTAGAGTACAGGGGCGAACCGCCTACGAGCAGTACTTC
NA	NA	TRBJ1-1	TRBV12-3/TRBV12-4	CASSLKDEAFF	TGTGCCAGCAGTTTAAAGGATGAAGCTTTCTTT
TRBD2	many	TRBJ2-1	TRBV14	CASSLLPGGYNEQFF	TGTGCCAGCAGCCTCTTACCGGGGGGCTACAATGAGCAGTTCTTC
NA	NA	TRBJ2-7	TRBV20-1	CSGFSANHSSYEQYF	TGCAGTGGTTTTTCCGCGAACCATAGCTCCTACGAGCAGTACTTC
TRBD2	once	TRBJ2-1	TRBV29-1	CSVGGLAMNEQFF	TGCAGCGTTGGGGGACTAGCAATGAATGAGCAGTTCTTC